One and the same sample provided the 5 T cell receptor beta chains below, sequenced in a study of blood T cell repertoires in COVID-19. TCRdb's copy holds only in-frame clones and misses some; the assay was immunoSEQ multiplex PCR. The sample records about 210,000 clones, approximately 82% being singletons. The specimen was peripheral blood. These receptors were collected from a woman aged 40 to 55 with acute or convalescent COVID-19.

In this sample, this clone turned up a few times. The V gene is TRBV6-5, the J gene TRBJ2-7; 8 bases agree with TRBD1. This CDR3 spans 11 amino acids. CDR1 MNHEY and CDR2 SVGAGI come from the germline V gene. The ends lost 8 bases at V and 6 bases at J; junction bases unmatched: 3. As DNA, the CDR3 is TGTGCCAGCCGGACAGGGATCGAGCAGTACTTC. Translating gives CASRTGIEQYF.

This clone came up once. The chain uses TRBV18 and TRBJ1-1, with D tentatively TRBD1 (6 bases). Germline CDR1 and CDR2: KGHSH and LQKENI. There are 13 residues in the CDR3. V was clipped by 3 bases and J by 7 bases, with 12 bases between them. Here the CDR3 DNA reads TGTGCCAGCTCACCGGTTAAACAGGGTGAAGCTTTCTTT. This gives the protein CASSPVKQGEAFF.

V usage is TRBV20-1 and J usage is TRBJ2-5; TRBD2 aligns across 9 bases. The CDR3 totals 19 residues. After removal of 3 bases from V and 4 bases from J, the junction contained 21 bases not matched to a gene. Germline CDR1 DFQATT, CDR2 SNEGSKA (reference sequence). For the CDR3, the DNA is TGCAGTGCTAGTAGGCCAGGGATCAGACTAGCGGAAGTAGCAGAGACCCAGTACTTC. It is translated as CSASRPGIRLAEVAETQYF.

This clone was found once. The DNA for the CDR3 is TGTGCTAGTGAGGGAGGAGGGAGCCCCTACAATGAGCAGTTCTTC. It specifies CASEGGGSPYNEQFF. The chain uses TRBV12-5 and TRBJ2-1; D possibly corresponds to TRBD2 (6 bases). Germline CDR1 LGHNT, CDR2 FRNRAP. The CDR3 has 15 amino acids. The V end was cut by 7 bases, the J end by 2 bases, with 15 bases between.

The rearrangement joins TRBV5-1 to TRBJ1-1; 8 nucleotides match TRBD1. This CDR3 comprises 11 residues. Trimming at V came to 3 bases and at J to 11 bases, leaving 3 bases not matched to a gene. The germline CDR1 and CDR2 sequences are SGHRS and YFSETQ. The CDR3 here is CASSSTGVAFF. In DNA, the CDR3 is TGCGCCAGCAGCTCGACAGGGGTGGCTTTCTTT.